This TCR beta chain was sequenced during a study of CD8 T cells in Susac syndrome. Reverse transcription of roughly 0.5 to 1 ug RNA was carried out with random hexamers. MiXCR was run by TCRdb on the immunoSEQ multiplex PCR reads, yielding one entry per CDR3 protein. The table has 77,000 or so distinct CDR3 sequences, around 96% seen once. Per the germline V gene, CDR1 is SGHRS and CDR2 is YFSETQ. Unmatched junction bases numbered 1, after V lost 0 bases and J lost 5 bases. This CDR3 region has 14 residues. The source is a human donor with multiple sclerosis. This chain links TRBV5-1 with TRBJ2-1, with 8 bases fitting TRBD1. Source material: CD8+ T cells from PBMCs. The CDR3 DNA reads TGCGCCAGCAGCTTGGCAGGGGGCAACAATGAGCAGTTCTTC. This sequence encodes CASSLAGGNNEQFF.